The T cell receptor (beta chain) under discussion was sequenced for a study of T cell changes during pregnancy in multiple sclerosis. The table came from immunoSEQ multiplex PCR; TCRdb's copy has only in-frame clones and leaves some out. In the table there are tens of thousands of clones, approximately 90% of which are singletons. Germline loops: CDR1 MDHEN, CDR2 SYDVKM. With V trimmed by 3 bases and J by 7 bases, 9 bases remained unmatched. The length of the CDR3 is 15 residues. The chain uses TRBV28 and TRBJ2-1; 7 positions match TRBD1. Sequencing was performed on CD4+ T cells from peripheral blood mononuclear cells, taken before pregnancy. The receptor was derived from a female donor with multiple sclerosis, enrolled in a pregnancy study. For the CDR3, the DNA is TGTGCCAGCAGTTTCGTGACAGGGTTTGATAATGAGCAGTTCTTC. Translated, it gives CASSFVTGFDNEQFF.